This entry lists 32 T cell receptor beta chains sequenced from one sample in a study of CD4 T cells in relation to SARS-CoV-2 and coronaviruses. Their cognate antigens are unknown. Only in-frame clones appear in the TCRdb table, and some are missing; sequencing was by immunoSEQ multiplex PCR. The sample holds around 45,000 clones, about four fifths seen once. The source material was naive CD4+ T cells from PBMCs, cultured in vitro. The subset denotes: naive CD4+ T cells isolated by negative enrichment. The origin of the receptors is an adult with COVID-19.

This chain uses TRBV7-3 with TRBJ2-3; 8 nucleotides match TRBD2. The CDR3 covers 15 residues. Germline V gene lookup returns CDR1 SGHTA and CDR2 FQGTGA. V dropped 3 bases and J dropped 4; count of bases not matched to a gene: 6. The CDR3 loop is CASSFIAGRADTQYF. The CDR3 DNA sequence: TGTGCCAGCAGCTTCATAGCGGGAAGGGCAGATACGCAGTATTTT.

The chain couples TRBV28 to TRBJ2-1; 11 bases fit TRBD2. CDR3 length: 16 amino acids. Germline V CDR1 and CDR2: MDHEN, SYDVKM. After removal of 5 bases from V and 2 bases from J, the junction contained 5 bases not matched to a gene. In nucleotides, the CDR3 is TGTGCCAGCAGTGAACTTAGCGGGAGGGCCTACAATGAGCAGTTCTTC. Amino acid sequence: CASSELSGRAYNEQFF. Based on the CDR3 plus reference TRBV28 and TRBJ2-1, the full variable domain is DVKVTQSSRYLVKRTGEKVFLECVQDMDHENMFWYRQDPGLGLRLIYFSYDVKMKEKGDIPEGYSVSREKKERFSLILESASTNQTSMYLCASSELSGRAYNEQFFGPGTRLTVL.

The chain is built from TRBV30 and TRBJ2-7; 7 nucleotides match TRBD2. After removal of 4 bases from V and 3 bases from J, the junction contained 6 bases not matched to a gene. The CDR3 totals 13 residues. CDR1 and CDR2 (germline): GTSNPN, SVGIG (reference sequence). This chain's CDR3 is CAWTPGGYYEQYF. The CDR3 bases are TGTGCCTGGACCCCGGGAGGTTACTACGAGCAGTACTTC.

The chain links TRBV3-1 (or the pseudogene TRBV3-2) to TRBJ2-1, with unresolved D. Germline CDR1 is LGHDT and CDR2 is YNNKEL (reference sequence). V lost 4 bases and J 5 bases, leaving 9 bases between the germline ends. This CDR3 has 13 amino acids. In DNA, the CDR3 is TGTGCCAGCAGCCTTCGACTGAACAATGAGCAGTTCTTC. It translates to CASSLRLNNEQFF.

CDR3 region: CASSDTSGRGNEQFF. CDR3 DNA: TGTGCCAGCAGTGATACTAGCGGGAGGGGGAATGAGCAGTTCTTC. This rearrangement joins TRBV6-1 to TRBJ2-1; 13 bases align to TRBD2. The V gene end was trimmed by 3 bases and the J gene end by 7 bases; junction bases not matched to a gene: 3. This CDR3 region has 15 residues. CDR1 MNHNS and CDR2 SASEGT come from the germline V gene.

The chain has TRBV7-2 and TRBJ2-3; 9 bases are shared with TRBD2. Germline values: CDR1 SGHTA, CDR2 FQGNSA. The junction had 6 bases not matched to a gene; V was cut back by 3 bases and J by 5 bases. CDR3 length equals 15 residues. CDR3 DNA sequence: TGTGCCAGCAGCTTGCTAGCGGGAATTTTAGATACGCAGTATTTT. Protein sequence: CASSLLAGILDTQYF.

This rearrangement joins TRBV28 to TRBJ2-7, with D tentatively TRBD1 (5 bases). Germline V gives CDR1 MDHEN, CDR2 SYDVKM. The CDR3 is 13 residues long. Trimming removed 7 bases at V and 6 bases at J, with 16 bases between. The CDR3 protein is CASNPVQGSEQYF. Here the CDR3 DNA reads TGTGCCAGCAACCCCGTGCAGGGATCCGAGCAGTACTTC. The entire variable domain, with the rest obtained from reference TRBV28 and TRBJ2-7, is as follows: DVKVTQSSRYLVKRTGEKVFLECVQDMDHENMFWYRQDPGLGLRLIYFSYDVKMKEKGDIPEGYSVSREKKERFSLILESASTNQTSMYLCASNPVQGSEQYFGPGTRLTVT.

The chain carries TRBV7-2 and TRBJ1-2, with TRBD1 matching 7 bases. Trimming cost V 5 bases and J 2 bases; bases outside gene matches: 5. The CDR3 extends over 14 amino acids. Germline V gene data show CDR1 as SGHTA and CDR2 as FQGNSA. CDR3 residues: CASSPGDRNYGYTF. DNA of the CDR3: TGTGCCAGCAGCCCCGGGGACAGAAACTATGGCTACACCTTC.

The chain links TRBV5-4 to TRBJ2-5; D possibly corresponds to TRBD1 (5 bases). V was clipped by 4 bases and J by 1 base, with 14 bases between them. The CDR3 is made up of 15 amino acids. Germline CDR1 SGHNT, CDR2 YYREEE (reference sequence). The CDR3 DNA follows: TGTGCCAGCAGCATCAGGGTTAGTGGCCAAGAGACCCAGTACTTC. Its translation is CASSIRVSGQETQYF.

This clone showed up just a few times. The chain recombines TRBV5-4 with TRBJ1-6; TRBD1 is a possible D gene (6 bases). This CDR3 contains 17 residues. Trimming left V 1 base short and J 2 bases short, with 13 bases between. Per germline, CDR1 SGHNT and CDR2 YYREEE (reference sequence). The CDR3 DNA reads as TGTGCCAGCAGCTTGTTGGGGGGCAGGGCCTATAATTCACCCCTCCACTTT. Its protein product is CASSLLGGRAYNSPLHF.

The rearrangement links TRBV6-5 to TRBJ1-1; TRBD1 aligns across 7 bases. The CDR3 spans 15 residues. CDR1 is MNHEY, CDR2 SVGAGI, per germline. V trimming: 4 bases; J trimming: 2 bases; junction bases outside the gene matches: 7. The CDR3 loop is CASSLGQLLNTEAFF. The DNA for the CDR3 is TGTGCCAGCAGTTTGGGACAGCTACTTAACACTGAAGCTTTCTTT.

V and J are TRBV7-2 and TRBJ2-7, with 8 positions matching TRBD1. Per germline, CDR1 SGHTA and CDR2 FQGNSA. The ends lost 5 bases at V and 0 bases at J; junction bases unmatched: 9. CDR3 size: 16 residues. The CDR3 reads CASSRGGDRSSYEQYF. CDR3 sequence (DNA): TGTGCCAGCAGCCGGGGCGGGGACAGGAGCTCCTACGAGCAGTACTTC.

The CDR3 is CASSDQWGSNTGELFF. The DNA of the CDR3 is TGTGCCAGCAGTGATCAGTGGGGATCGAACACCGGGGAGCTGTTTTTT. This chain links TRBV28 with TRBJ2-2; no definite D call. With 5 bases removed from V and 0 bases from J, the gap between germline ends came to 13 bases. There are 16 residues in the CDR3. Germline assignment: CDR1 MDHEN and CDR2 SYDVKM.

This chain connects TRBV10-3 to TRBJ2-1, with 7 nucleotides matching TRBD1. Losses at the gene ends were 0 bases for V and 2 bases for J; bases not matched to a gene: 4. Germline V gives CDR1 ENHRY, CDR2 SYGVKD. The CDR3 runs to 16 residues. Here the CDR3 reads CAISESSRGTYNEQFF. The CDR3 region has the DNA TGTGCCATCAGTGAGTCGAGCAGGGGGACCTACAATGAGCAGTTCTTC.

This rearrangement joins TRBV28 to TRBJ1-6; D is ambiguous. In germline, CDR1 is MDHEN, CDR2 SYDVKM. V lost 3 bases to trimming and J lost 7 bases, with 10 bases between them. This CDR3 has 14 residues. Here the CDR3 DNA reads TGTGCCAGCAGTTTGATGAACGGGAATTCACCCCTCCACTTT. Protein: CASSLMNGNSPLHF.

The chain joins TRBV19 to TRBJ1-1; no definite D call. V lost 2 bases and J lost 4, with 11 bases in between. This CDR3 has 14 residues. Per germline, CDR1 LNHDA and CDR2 SQIVND (reference sequence). In DNA form, the CDR3 reads TGTGCCAGTAGTATATGGGGTTTGGGCACTGAAGCTTTCTTT. Protein sequence: CASSIWGLGTEAFF.

The V and J genes are TRBV10-3 and TRBJ2-5; 7 nucleotides align to TRBD1. Germline CDR1 and CDR2: ENHRY and SYGVKD. This CDR3 has 12 amino acids. With 6 bases clipped from V and 3 bases from J, the junction kept 1 base outside the gene matches. For the CDR3, the DNA is TGTGCCATCAGAGGGACAGAAGAGACCCAGTACTTC. This encodes CAIRGTEETQYF.

The rearrangement links TRBV6-5 to TRBJ1-5; D possibly corresponds to TRBD1 (5 bases). This CDR3 has 14 amino acids. Trimming shortened V by 5 bases and J by 0 bases, and 8 bases separated the two germline ends. Germline lookup yields CDR1 MNHEY and CDR2 SVGAGI. As DNA, the CDR3 is TGTGCCAGCAGTCGGGACGGTAGCAATCAGCCCCAGCATTTT. It yields the protein CASSRDGSNQPQHF.

The chain is built from TRBV5-1 and TRBJ2-7, with 8 bases that match TRBD1. This CDR3 contains 14 residues. Per the germline V gene, CDR1 is SGHRS and CDR2 is YFSETQ. Trimming cost V 4 bases and J 5 bases; bases outside gene matches: 8. In DNA form, the CDR3 reads TGCGCCAGCAGCCAGGGGGCGGATCCTAACGAGCAGTACTTC. As protein: CASSQGADPNEQYF. The full variable domain, with the rest looked up from reference TRBV5-1 and TRBJ2-7, is KAGVTQTPRYLIKTRGQQVTLSCSPISGHRSVSWYQQTPGQGLQFLFEYFSETQRNKGNFPGRFSGRQFSNSRSEMNVSTLELGDSALYLCASSQGADPNEQYFGPGTRLTVT.

This chain links TRBV4-1 with TRBJ2-2; 12 bases align to TRBD2. The V gene end was trimmed by 1 base and the J gene end by 3 bases; junction bases not matched to a gene: 3. The CDR3 contains 17 residues. Germline CDR1 MGHRA, CDR2 YSYEKL. This chain's CDR3 is CASSQGLAGGYTGELFF. In DNA form, the CDR3 reads TGCGCCAGCAGCCAAGGCCTAGCGGGAGGGTACACCGGGGAGCTGTTTTTT.

This chain connects TRBV18 to TRBJ2-5; 9 positions match TRBD1. Per the germline V gene, CDR1 is KGHSH and CDR2 is LQKENI. The CDR3 runs 14 residues. The V gene end was trimmed by 6 bases and the J gene end by 5 bases; junction bases not matched to a gene: 7. The CDR3 sequence is CASSWTGDRETQYF. The CDR3 bases are TGTGCCAGCTCGTGGACAGGGGATCGCGAGACCCAGTACTTC.

The rearrangement links TRBV4-2 to TRBJ1-2; D possibly corresponds to TRBD1 (5 bases). The V gene's germline CDR1 is LGHNA and CDR2 YNFKEQ. The CDR3 sequence is 14 residues long. V was clipped by 1 base and J by 4 bases, with 10 bases between them. CDR3 loop: CASSQVRETYGYTF. CDR3 nucleotide sequence: TGTGCCAGCAGCCAAGTCAGGGAAACCTATGGCTACACCTTC.

The chain joins TRBV27 to TRBJ2-1; D perhaps matches TRBD2 (6 bases). Germline loops: CDR1 MNHEY, CDR2 SMNVEV (reference sequence). With 7 bases removed from V and 10 bases from J, the gap between germline ends came to 17 bases. This CDR3 is 13 amino acids long. In nucleotides, the CDR3 is TGTGCCAGCAATATCCTAGGGGCGGGGGAGCAGTTCTTC. This sequence encodes CASNILGAGEQFF.

The chain combines TRBV20-1 with TRBJ2-1; D not resolved. The V gene's germline CDR1 is DFQATT and CDR2 SNEGSKA (reference sequence). V was clipped by 4 bases and J by 5 bases, with 3 bases between them. This CDR3 is built from 10 residues. The CDR3 loop reads CSATNNEQFF. The CDR3 nucleotides read TGCAGTGCTACTAACAATGAGCAGTTCTTC.

The V gene is TRBV19, the J gene TRBJ2-2; D remains ambiguous. Trimming removed 4 bases at V and 5 bases at J, with 2 bases between. The CDR3 has 11 amino acids. The germline V gene encodes CDR1 LNHDA and CDR2 SQIVND (reference sequence). In nucleotides, the CDR3 is TGTGCCAGTAGTAGGACCGGGGAGCTGTTTTTT. Protein sequence: CASSRTGELFF.

This clone has just a few counts. The chain carries TRBV18 and TRBJ2-2; unclear D gene. CDR1 is KGHSH, CDR2 LQKENI, per germline. The CDR3 has 15 residues. V was shortened by 2 bases and J by 0 bases, with 7 bases between the two germline ends. The CDR3 protein is CASSPVFANTGELFF. CDR3 DNA sequence: TGTGCCAGCTCACCAGTGTTCGCGAACACCGGGGAGCTGTTTTTT.

The chain recombines TRBV18 with TRBJ2-1; 9 bases match TRBD2. The junction had 9 bases not matched to a gene; V was cut back by 1 base and J by 8 bases. Germline V gene lookup returns CDR1 KGHSH and CDR2 LQKENI. The CDR3 totals 16 residues. This CDR3 reads CASSPRLGTSIDEQFF. DNA of the CDR3: TGTGCCAGCTCACCACGGCTCGGGACTAGCATCGATGAGCAGTTCTTC.

In this sample, this clone turned up a few times. V and J are TRBV24-1 and TRBJ2-1, with D unresolved. The CDR3 runs to 16 residues. CDR1 and CDR2 from the germline V gene are KGHDR and SFDVKD. V was shortened by 4 bases and J by 0 bases, with 12 bases between the two germline ends. The CDR3 protein is CATSDSTPISYNEQFF. The CDR3 DNA reads TGTGCCACCAGTGACTCTACACCGATCTCCTACAATGAGCAGTTCTTC.

V and J are TRBV19 and TRBJ2-1; D possibly corresponds to TRBD1 (6 bases). Germline V gene data show CDR1 as LNHDA and CDR2 as SQIVND (reference sequence). Deletions cut 6 bases from V and 5 bases from J, with 14 bases between. CDR3 size: 14 residues. The CDR3 spells CASRVVAGDNEQFF. DNA of the CDR3: TGTGCCAGTAGAGTTGTTGCAGGGGACAATGAGCAGTTCTTC.

Concerning this clone itself: One junction end disagrees with the germline gene, perhaps due to a read error. This rearrangement joins TRBV24-1 to TRBJ2-2; D may be TRBD1 (6 bases). CDR3 length: 13 amino acids. The germline V gene has CDR1 KGHDR and CDR2 SFDVKD. As DNA, the CDR3 is TGTGCCACCCGGACAGACCAAGACGGGCAGCTGTTTTTT. Its protein is CATRTDQDGQLFF.

This chain links TRBV6-5 with TRBJ2-7, with D hard to call. The CDR3 consists of 13 residues. The ends were cut back, 8 bases at V and 6 bases at J, with 17 bases in the middle. From germline, CDR1 is MNHEY and CDR2 SVGAGI. CDR3 in DNA: TGTGCCAGCGCTTTGGGTTACCCGGGCGAGCAGTACTTC. Protein: CASALGYPGEQYF.

This chain joins TRBV7-2 and TRBJ2-4; tentative D call: TRBD1 (6 bases). The CDR3 sequence is 17 residues long. V lost 7 bases to trimming and J lost 1 base, with 20 bases between them. CDR1 is SGHTA, CDR2 FQGNSA, per germline. The CDR3 spells CASNNPVGAAAKNIQYF. In nucleotides, the CDR3 is TGTGCCAGCAACAATCCAGTGGGGGCTGCGGCCAAAAACATTCAGTACTTC.